This T cell receptor (beta chain) came from a study of blood T cell repertoires in COVID-19. Study-level background: Sites in the United States, Italy and Spain provided acute and convalescent COVID-19 samples. T cells, B-cell-depleted T cells, or PBMCs provided the cDNA or gDNA that served as material.

In the study's own analysis: Amplification with reference gene primers provided the estimates of nucleated cell counts. Here immunoSEQ multiplex PCR was the method, and the copy in TCRdb shows in-frame clones only, minus some. The V and J calls and clone size were taken over from that table, and D and trimming were inferred from the DNA. The top ten clones hold about a fifth of a sample with fewer than 250,000 clones, around four fifths of them seen once. This CDR3 comprises 13 residues. V dropped 5 bases and J dropped 4; count of bases not matched to a gene: 4. Germline lookup yields CDR1 SGHKS and CDR2 YYEKEE (reference sequence).

This chain joins TRBV5-5 and TRBJ1-2, with 8 positions matching TRBD1. The receptor was derived from a human donor in a cohort sampled during active COVID-19. Sample: peripheral blood. This CDR3 is CASSTGQGYGYTF. The CDR3 nucleotides read TGTGCCAGCAGTACAGGACAGGGCTATGGCTACACCTTC.